This T cell receptor beta chain was documented in a study of blood T cell repertoires in COVID-19. About the study: The origin of the acute and convalescent COVID-19 samples was the United States, Italy and Spain. The cDNA or gDNA used as material had been derived from T cells, B-cell-depleted T cells, or PBMCs.

Seattle participants joined during active infection and were tracked over time. The authors' processing: How many nucleated cells were present was estimated from reference gene primer amplification. Clones were sequenced by immunoSEQ multiplex PCR, and TCRdb holds only the in-frame ones, with some missing. V and J calls plus clone size are reproduced from that table; the DNA served to infer D and trimming. This table holds roughly 300,000 clones, just under 90% found once. The trim removed 8 bases at V and 0 bases at J, leaving 5 bases unmatched. The CDR3 has 14 residues. CDR1 is MNHEY, CDR2 SVGAGI, per germline.

Sequencing was performed on peripheral blood. The sequence derives from a woman aged 30 to 39 with COVID-19, enrolled during active disease. The chain uses TRBV6-5 and TRBJ1-2; the match to TRBD1 covers 8 bases. CDR3 amino acids: CASLKTGANYGYTF. CDR3 coding DNA: TGTGCCAGCCTTAAGACAGGGGCTAACTATGGCTACACCTTC.